This T cell receptor beta chain was recorded in a study of T cells in Graves' hyperthyroidism and ophthalmopathy. TCR beta CDR3 regions were amplified from RNA. The HTBI primer set served for first-round RT-PCR of the TCR CDR3. TCRdb re-analysed the multiplex PCR reads in MiXCR, keeping a single row per CDR3 protein. The sample holds about 680,000 distinct CDR3 sequences, around a third seen once. Patients with uncontrolled infections, other autoimmune diseases, pregnancy or lactation were excluded. The CDR3 is 15 residues long. The V gene's germline CDR1 is SEHNR and CDR2 FQNEAQ (reference sequence). V shed 1 base and J shed 3 bases, with 13 bases lying between them.

This receptor was obtained from a middle-aged woman with Graves' hyperthyroidism. Sequenced sample: blood. The rearrangement uses TRBV7-9 and TRBJ2-7, with D perhaps matching TRBD2 (6 bases). The CDR3 nucleotides are TGTGCCAGCAGCTTAGACGGGGGTACGGACTACGAGCAGTACTTC. As protein: CASSLDGGTDYEQYF.